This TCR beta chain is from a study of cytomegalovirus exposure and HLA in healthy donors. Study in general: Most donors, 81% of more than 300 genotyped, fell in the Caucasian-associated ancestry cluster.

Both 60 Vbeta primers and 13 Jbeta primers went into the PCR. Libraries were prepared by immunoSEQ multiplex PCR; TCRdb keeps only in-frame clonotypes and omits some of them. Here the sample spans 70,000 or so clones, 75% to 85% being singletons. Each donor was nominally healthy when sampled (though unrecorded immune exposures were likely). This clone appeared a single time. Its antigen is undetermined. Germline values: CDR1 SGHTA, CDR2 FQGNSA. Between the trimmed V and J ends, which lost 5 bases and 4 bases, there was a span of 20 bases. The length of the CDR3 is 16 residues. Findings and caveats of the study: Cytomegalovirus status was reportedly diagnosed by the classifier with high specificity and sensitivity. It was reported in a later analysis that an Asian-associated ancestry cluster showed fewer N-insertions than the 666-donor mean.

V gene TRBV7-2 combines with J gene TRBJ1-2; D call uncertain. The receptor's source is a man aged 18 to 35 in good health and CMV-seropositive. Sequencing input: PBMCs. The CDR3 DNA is TGTGCCAGCAGCCCTCTCTTCCCGGGAATCGTCTATGGCTACACCTTC. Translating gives CASSPLFPGIVYGYTF.